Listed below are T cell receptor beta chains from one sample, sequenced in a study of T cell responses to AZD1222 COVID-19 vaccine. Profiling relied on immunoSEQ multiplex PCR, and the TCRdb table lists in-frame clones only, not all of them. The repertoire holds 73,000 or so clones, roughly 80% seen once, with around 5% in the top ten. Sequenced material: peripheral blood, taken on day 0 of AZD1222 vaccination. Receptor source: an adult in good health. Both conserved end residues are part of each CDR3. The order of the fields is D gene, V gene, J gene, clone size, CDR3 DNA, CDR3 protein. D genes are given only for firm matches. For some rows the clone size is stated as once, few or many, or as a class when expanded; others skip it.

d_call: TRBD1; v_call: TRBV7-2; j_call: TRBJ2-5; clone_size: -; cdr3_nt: TGTGCCAGCCTCAGGGACAGACAAGAGACCCAGTACTTC; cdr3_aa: CASLRDRQETQYF
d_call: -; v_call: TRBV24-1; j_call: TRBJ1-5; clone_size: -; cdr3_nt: TGTGCCACCAGTGACATAAACAGCGAAAATCAGCCCCAGCATTTT; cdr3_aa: CATSDINSENQPQHF
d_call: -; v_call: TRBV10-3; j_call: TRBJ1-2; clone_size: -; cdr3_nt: TGTGCCATCAGTCCGGCCGTGGGGGGAACGTATGGCTACACCTTC; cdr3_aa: CAISPAVGGTYGYTF
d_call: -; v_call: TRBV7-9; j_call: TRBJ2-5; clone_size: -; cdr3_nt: TGTGCCAGCGGGGAGGGGGGAGAGACCCAGTACTTC; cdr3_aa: CASGEGGETQYF
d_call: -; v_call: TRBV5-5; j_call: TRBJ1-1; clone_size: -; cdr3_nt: TGTGCCAGCAGCTTGGACTACAGGAACACTGAAGCTTTCTTT; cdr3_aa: CASSLDYRNTEAFF
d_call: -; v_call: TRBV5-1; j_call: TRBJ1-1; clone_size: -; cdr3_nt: TGCGCCAGCAGCTTGAACGACGGACTTGAAGCTTTCTTT; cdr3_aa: CASSLNDGLEAFF
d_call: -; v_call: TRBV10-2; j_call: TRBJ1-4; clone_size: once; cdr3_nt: TGCGCCAGCAGTGAGCCCGGGACGGATAATGAAAAACTGTTTTTT; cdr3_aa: CASSEPGTDNEKLFF
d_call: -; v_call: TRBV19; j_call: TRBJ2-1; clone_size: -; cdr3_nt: TGTGCCAGTATGAAGGGAACGGATGAGCAGTTCTTC; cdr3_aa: CASMKGTDEQFF
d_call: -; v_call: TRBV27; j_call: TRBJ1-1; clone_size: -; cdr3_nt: TGTGCCAGCAGTTTATTAGGTTGGAACACTGAAGCTTTCTTT; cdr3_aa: CASSLLGWNTEAFF
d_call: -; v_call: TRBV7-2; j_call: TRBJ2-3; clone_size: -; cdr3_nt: TGTGCCAGCAGCTTGGGACTTAACACAGATACGCAGTATTTT; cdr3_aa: CASSLGLNTDTQYF
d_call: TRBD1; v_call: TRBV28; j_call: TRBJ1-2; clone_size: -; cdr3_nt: TGTGCCAGCAGGGGGACAGGGGTTGACTATGGCTACACCTTC; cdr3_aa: CASRGTGVDYGYTF
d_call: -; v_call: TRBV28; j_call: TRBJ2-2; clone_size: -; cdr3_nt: TGTGCCAGCAGCCAGGCGAACACCGGGGAGCTGTTTTTT; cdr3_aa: CASSQANTGELFF
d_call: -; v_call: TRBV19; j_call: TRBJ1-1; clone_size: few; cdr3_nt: TGTGCCAGTAGTATAGTCTCCGGGGATACTGAAGCTTTCTTT; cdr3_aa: CASSIVSGDTEAFF
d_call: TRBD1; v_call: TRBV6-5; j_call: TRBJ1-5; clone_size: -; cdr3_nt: TGTGCCAGCAGACAGGGGCAGTATAGCAATCAGCCCCAGCATTTT; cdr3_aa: CASRQGQYSNQPQHF
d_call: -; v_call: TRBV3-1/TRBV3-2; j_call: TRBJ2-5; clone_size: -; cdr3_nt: TGTGCCAGCAGCCCTGGACTGCCCCCACCCCAGTACTTC; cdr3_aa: CASSPGLPPPQYF
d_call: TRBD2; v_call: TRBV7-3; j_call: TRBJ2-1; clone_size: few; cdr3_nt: TGTGCCAGCAGCGCAAGCCGGGACTATCACAATGAGCAGTTCTTC; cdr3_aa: CASSASRDYHNEQFF
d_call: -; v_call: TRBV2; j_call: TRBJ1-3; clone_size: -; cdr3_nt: TGTGCCAGTCTTCCGCTTCCTGGAAACACCATATATTTT; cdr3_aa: CASLPLPGNTIYF
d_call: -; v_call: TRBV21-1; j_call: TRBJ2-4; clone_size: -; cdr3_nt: TGTGCCAGCACCGGGACAGCCAAAAACATTCAGTACTTC; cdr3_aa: CASTGTAKNIQYF
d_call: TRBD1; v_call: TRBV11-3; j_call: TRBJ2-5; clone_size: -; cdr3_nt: TGTGCCAGCAGCGGGAGCAGGGGGCGAAGAGAGACCCAGTACTTC; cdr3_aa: CASSGSRGRRETQYF
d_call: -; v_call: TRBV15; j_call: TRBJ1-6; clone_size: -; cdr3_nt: TGTGCCACCAGCCTTCGCTCCTATAATTCACCCCTCCACTTT; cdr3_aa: CATSLRSYNSPLHF
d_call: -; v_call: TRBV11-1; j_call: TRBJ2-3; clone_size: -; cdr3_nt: TGTGCCAGCAGCCCGATCGCGGGGTTAGATACGCAGTATTTT; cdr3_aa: CASSPIAGLDTQYF
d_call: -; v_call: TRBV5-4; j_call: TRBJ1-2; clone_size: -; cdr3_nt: TGTGCCAGCAGCCCCCAGGCGGGGGCCTACACCTTC; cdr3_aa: CASSPQAGAYTF
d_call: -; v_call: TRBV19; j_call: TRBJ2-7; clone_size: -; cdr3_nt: TGTGCCAGTAGTGTTGGCCTAGCGAACGCCTACGAGCAGTACTTC; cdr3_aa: CASSVGLANAYEQYF